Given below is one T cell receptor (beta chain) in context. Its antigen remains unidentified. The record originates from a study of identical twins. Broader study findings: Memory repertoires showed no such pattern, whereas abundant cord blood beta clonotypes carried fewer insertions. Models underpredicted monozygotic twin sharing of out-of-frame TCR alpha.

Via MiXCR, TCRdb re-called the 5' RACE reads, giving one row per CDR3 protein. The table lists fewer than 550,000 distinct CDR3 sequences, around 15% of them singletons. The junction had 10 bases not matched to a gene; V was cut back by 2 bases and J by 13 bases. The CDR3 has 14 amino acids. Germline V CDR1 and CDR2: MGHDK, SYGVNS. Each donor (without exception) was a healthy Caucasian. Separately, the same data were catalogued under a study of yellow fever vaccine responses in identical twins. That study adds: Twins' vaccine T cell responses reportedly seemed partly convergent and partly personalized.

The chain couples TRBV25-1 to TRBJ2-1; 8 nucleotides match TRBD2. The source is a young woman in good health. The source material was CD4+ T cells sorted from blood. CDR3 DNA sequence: TGTGCCAGCAGTGAAAAAGGGCTGGGACTAGTACAGTTCTTC. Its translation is CASSEKGLGLVQFF.